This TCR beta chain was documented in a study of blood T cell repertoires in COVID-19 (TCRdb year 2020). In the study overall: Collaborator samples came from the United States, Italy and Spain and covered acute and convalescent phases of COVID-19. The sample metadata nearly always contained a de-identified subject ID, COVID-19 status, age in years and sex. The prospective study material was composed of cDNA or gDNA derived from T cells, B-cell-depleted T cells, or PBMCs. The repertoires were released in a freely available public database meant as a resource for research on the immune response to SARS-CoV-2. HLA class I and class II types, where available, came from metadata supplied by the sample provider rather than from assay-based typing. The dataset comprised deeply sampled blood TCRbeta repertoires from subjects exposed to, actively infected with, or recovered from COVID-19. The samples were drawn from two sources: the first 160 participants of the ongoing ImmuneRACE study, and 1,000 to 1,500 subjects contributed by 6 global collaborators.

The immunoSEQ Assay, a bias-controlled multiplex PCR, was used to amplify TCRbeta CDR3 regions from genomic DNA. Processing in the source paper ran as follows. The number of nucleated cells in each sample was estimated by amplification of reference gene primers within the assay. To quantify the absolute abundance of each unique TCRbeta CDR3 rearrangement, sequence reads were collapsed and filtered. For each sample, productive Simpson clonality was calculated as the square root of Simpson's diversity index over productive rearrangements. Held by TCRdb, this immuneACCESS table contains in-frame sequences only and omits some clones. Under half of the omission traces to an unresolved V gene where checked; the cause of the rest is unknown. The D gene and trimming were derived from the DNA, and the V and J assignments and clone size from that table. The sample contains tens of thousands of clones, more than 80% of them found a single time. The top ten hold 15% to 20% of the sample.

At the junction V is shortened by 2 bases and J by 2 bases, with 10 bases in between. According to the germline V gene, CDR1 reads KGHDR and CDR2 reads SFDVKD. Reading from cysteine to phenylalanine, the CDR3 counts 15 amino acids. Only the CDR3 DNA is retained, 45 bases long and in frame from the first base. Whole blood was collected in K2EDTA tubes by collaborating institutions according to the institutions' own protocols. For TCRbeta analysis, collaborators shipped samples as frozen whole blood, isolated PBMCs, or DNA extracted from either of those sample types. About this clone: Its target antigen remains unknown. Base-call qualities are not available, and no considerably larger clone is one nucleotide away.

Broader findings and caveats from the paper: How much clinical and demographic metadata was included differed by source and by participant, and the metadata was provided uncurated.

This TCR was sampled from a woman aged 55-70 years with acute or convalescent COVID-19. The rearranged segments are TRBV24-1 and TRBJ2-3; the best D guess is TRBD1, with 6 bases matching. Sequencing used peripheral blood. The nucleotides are TGTGCCACCAGTGATTCGACAGGTACCACAGATACGCAGTATTTT. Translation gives CATSDSTGTTDTQYF.